The 10 T cell receptor beta chains listed next were all sequenced from one sample in a study of STAT5B mutations in CD4+ large granular lymphocyte leukemia. Some clones are missing from TCRdb's copy, which holds only in-frame ones; the method was immunoSEQ multiplex PCR. The sample has just over 40,000 clones; about four fifths are singletons. Source material: CD4+ T cells from blood buffy coats. These receptors were taken from a human donor in good health.

The CDR3 loop reads CASSSGLAGVDTQYF. The CDR3 DNA reads as TGTGCCAGCAGCTCCGGACTAGCGGGCGTCGATACGCAGTATTTT. The chain recombines TRBV7-9 with TRBJ2-3, with TRBD2 identical over 11 bases. CDR1 and CDR2 from the germline V gene are SEHNR and FQNEAQ (reference sequence). The length of the CDR3 is 15 residues. With 4 bases clipped from V and 6 bases from J, the junction kept 6 bases outside the gene matches.

This clone was counted once. CDR3 in DNA: TGTGCCTGGACACGGGTTGTGGTTAGGGCTGAAGCTTTCTTT. Translated: CAWTRVVVRAEAFF. This chain joins TRBV30 and TRBJ1-1; the D is unclear. This CDR3 has 14 residues. Germline CDR1 reads GTSNPN; CDR2 reads SVGIG (reference sequence). V was trimmed by 4 bases and J by 6 bases, leaving 18 bases between them.

This rearrangement joins TRBV18 to TRBJ2-1; D ambiguous. CDR3 length equals 13 residues. Trimming removed 0 bases at V and 1 base at J, with 1 base between. Per the germline V gene, CDR1 is KGHSH and CDR2 is LQKENI. CDR3 protein: CASSPPSYNEQFF. The CDR3 region has the DNA TGTGCCAGCTCACCACCTTCCTACAATGAGCAGTTCTTC.

Details on this clone: Germline and junction disagree at one end, which may indicate a read error. V and J are TRBV5-1 and TRBJ2-1, with D possibly matching TRBD2 (6 bases). The CDR3 extends over 13 amino acids. CDR1 and CDR2 from the germline V gene are SGHRS and YFSETQ. CDR3 nucleotide sequence: TGCGCCAGCAGCTTGGCCGGGCGGGGCCTCCAGCTCTTC. Translation gives CASSLAGRGLQLF. Drawing the rest from reference TRBV5-1 and TRBJ2-1, the complete variable domain is KAGVTQTPRYLIKTRGQQVTLSCSPISGHRSVSWYQQTPGQGLQFLFEYFSETQRNKGNFPGRFSGRQFSNSRSEMNVSTLELGDSALYLCASSLAGRGLQLFGPGTRLTVL.

This clone was detected only once. One end of the junction fails to match germline, which may point to a read error. J is TRBJ2-6 and V is TRBV30; possibly TRBD1 or TRBD2 for D (5 bases each). Germline V gene lookup returns CDR1 GTSNPN and CDR2 SVGIG (reference sequence). The length of the CDR3 is 12 residues. The CDR3 sequence: CAWSGGLGRVMF. The CDR3 nucleotides are TGTGCCTGGAGTGGGGGGTTGGGACGTGTCATGTTC.

This chain joins TRBV30 and TRBJ1-2, with TRBD1 identical over 7 bases. CDR3 length equals 13 residues. After removal of 2 bases from V and 4 bases from J, the junction contained 4 bases not matched to a gene. Looked up from germline, CDR1 is GTSNPN and CDR2 is SVGIG (reference sequence). The CDR3 loop is CAWSTGQSYGYTF. The CDR3 bases are TGTGCCTGGAGTACGGGACAGAGCTATGGCTACACCTTC.

CDR3 in DNA: TGTGCCAGCAGTGAAGCTAGCGGGAGGCTGCGGGCCAAAAACATTCAGTACTTC. It specifies CASSEASGRLRAKNIQYF. V gene TRBV6-1 combines with J gene TRBJ2-4, with 10 bases matching TRBD2. The germline gives CDR1 MNHNS, CDR2 SASEGT. The trim removed 0 bases at V and 1 base at J, leaving 6 bases unmatched. CDR3 length: 18 residues.

The rearrangement uses TRBV10-3 and TRBJ2-1; maybe TRBD2 (6 bases). This CDR3 has 16 amino acids. V lost 3 bases and J lost 7, with 19 bases in between. The germline V gene encodes CDR1 ENHRY and CDR2 SYGVKD. In DNA, the CDR3 is TGTGCCATCAGTGATCACCCGGGGGAGCTTGGAAATGAGCAGTTCTTC. It is translated as CAISDHPGELGNEQFF.

This CDR3 reads CASSRAVSSYEQYF. The CDR3 nucleotides read TGTGCCAGCAGCAGGGCCGTGAGCTCCTACGAGCAGTACTTC. The chain carries TRBV9 and TRBJ2-7; D is unclear. The CDR3 consists of 14 residues. With 4 bases removed from V and 0 bases from J, the gap between germline ends came to 11 bases. CDR1 is SGDLS and CDR2 is YYNGEE in the germline V gene.

The rearrangement uses TRBV6-5 and TRBJ1-5, with 7 bases aligning to TRBD1. The CDR3 runs 15 residues. With 2 bases clipped from V and 6 bases from J, the junction kept 7 bases outside the gene matches. Germline V lookup: CDR1 MNHEY, CDR2 SVGAGI. The CDR3 DNA is TGTGCCAGCAGTTACGGGTTCAGGGACAGTCAGCCCCAGCATTTT. This codes for CASSYGFRDSQPQHF.